The 6 T cell receptor beta chains below come from one sample, sequenced in a study of T cell changes during pregnancy in multiple sclerosis. Repertoires were generated with immunoSEQ multiplex PCR, while TCRdb's copy carries only in-frame clones and drops some. The sample lists tens of thousands of clones, approximately 93% occurring once. The material was CD8+ T cells from peripheral blood mononuclear cells, obtained in the second trimester of pregnancy. These receptors originate from a female donor with multiple sclerosis, enrolled in a pregnancy study.

The chain recombines TRBV2 with TRBJ2-1, with 7 nucleotides matching TRBD2. Germline-derived CDR1 and CDR2 are SNHLY and FYNNEI. The CDR3 is 15 residues long. V trimming: 4 bases; J trimming: 7 bases; junction bases outside the gene matches: 10. This CDR3 is CASSAREAEGNEQFF. The CDR3 DNA sequence: TGTGCCAGCAGTGCTCGGGAGGCCGAGGGGAATGAGCAGTTCTTC. The full variable domain, with the rest looked up from reference TRBV2 and TRBJ2-1, is EPEVTQTPSHQVTQMGQEVILRCVPISNHLYFYWYRQILGQKVEFLVSFYNNEISEKSEIFDDQFSVERPDGSNFTLKIRSTKLEDSAMYFCASSAREAEGNEQFFGPGTRLTVL.

The CDR3 sequence: CASSFGPYGKSDTQYF. CDR3 DNA sequence: TGTGCCAGCAGTTTTGGACCATACGGGAAATCAGATACGCAGTATTTT. This sequence joins TRBV28 and TRBJ2-3; perhaps TRBD2 as D (5 bases). Trimming took off 3 bases at V and 4 bases at J, with 17 bases between the two ends. CDR1 MDHEN and CDR2 SYDVKM come from the germline V gene. CDR3 size: 16 residues. The whole variable domain, filled in from reference TRBV28 and TRBJ2-3, reads DVKVTQSSRYLVKRTGEKVFLECVQDMDHENMFWYRQDPGLGLRLIYFSYDVKMKEKGDIPEGYSVSREKKERFSLILESASTNQTSMYLCASSFGPYGKSDTQYFGPGTRLTVL.

J is TRBJ2-5 and V is TRBV6-1; D perhaps matches TRBD2 (6 bases). There are 15 residues in the CDR3. Trimming removed 8 bases from V and 5 bases from J, with 21 bases in between. Per germline, CDR1 MNHNS and CDR2 SASEGT. The chain's CDR3 is CASSRGGDRGETQYF. CDR3 coding DNA: TGTGCCAGCTCCCGGGGCGGGGACCGGGGGGAGACCCAGTACTTC.

The chain couples TRBV6-5 to TRBJ1-5; 9 bases line up with TRBD1. The CDR3 runs 15 residues. The V segment lost 0 bases and the J segment 5 bases; nucleotides outside the gene matches: 2. CDR1 MNHEY and CDR2 SVGAGI come from the germline V gene. CDR3 sequence reads: CASSYSGQGHQPQHF. The CDR3, as DNA: TGTGCCAGCAGTTACTCGGGACAGGGCCATCAGCCCCAGCATTTT.

The gene calls are TRBV27 and TRBJ2-3, with 10 nucleotides matching TRBD2. J lost 4 bases, V lost 5 bases, and 3 bases had no gene match. CDR1 is MNHEY, CDR2 SMNVEV, per germline (reference sequence). The CDR3 totals 14 residues. CDR3 sequence: CASSALAGADTQYF. The CDR3 DNA follows: TGTGCCAGCAGTGCCCTAGCGGGAGCAGATACGCAGTATTTT.

This chain links TRBV4-3 with TRBJ2-1, with a weak D call TRBD2 (5 bases). The germline V gene has CDR1 LGHNA and CDR2 YSLEER. The CDR3 is 14 amino acids. V was pared by 4 bases and J by 4 bases, with 11 bases between. CDR3 DNA sequence: TGCGCCAGCAGCCCCCGGGGATCATACAATGAGCAGTTCTTC. Protein product: CASSPRGSYNEQFF.